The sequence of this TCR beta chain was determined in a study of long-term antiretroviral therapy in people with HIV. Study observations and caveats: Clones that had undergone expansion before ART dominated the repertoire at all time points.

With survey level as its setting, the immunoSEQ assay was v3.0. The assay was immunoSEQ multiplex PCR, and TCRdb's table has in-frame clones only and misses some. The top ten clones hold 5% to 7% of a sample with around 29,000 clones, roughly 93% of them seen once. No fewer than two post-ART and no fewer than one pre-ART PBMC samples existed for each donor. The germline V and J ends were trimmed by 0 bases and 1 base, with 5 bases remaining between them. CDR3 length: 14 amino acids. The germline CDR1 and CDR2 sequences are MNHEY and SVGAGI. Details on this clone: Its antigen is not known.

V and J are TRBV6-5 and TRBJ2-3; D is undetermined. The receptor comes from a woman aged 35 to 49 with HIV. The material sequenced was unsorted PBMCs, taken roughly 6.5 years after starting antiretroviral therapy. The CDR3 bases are TGTGCCAGCAGTTACTCGAGAGGCACAGATACGCAGTATTTT. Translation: CASSYSRGTDTQYF.